The source of this T cell receptor beta chain is a study of T cells after yellow fever vaccination. Whole-study context: SMART-Seq v4 Ultra Low Input handled preparation of low-cell-number fractions.

Points from the study as a whole: CD4 and CD8 compartments shared a small share of clonotypes, likely from convergent recombination. Secondary responses were weaker yet peaked faster, day 5 versus 15.

Notes on this clonotype: The antigen is not known.

Via MiXCR, TCRdb re-called the 5' RACE reads, giving one row per CDR3 protein. The data contain about 240,000 distinct CDR3 sequences, 6.9% of them singletons. Germline CDR1 KGHSH, CDR2 LQKENI. The CDR3 length is 14 residues. V was clipped by 3 bases and J by 4 bases; unmatched bases: 3. The TCR sequence derives from a man aged 25 to 40 who received the YFV17D yellow fever vaccine. The input for sequencing was CD4+ T cells sorted from PBMCs, taken 15 days after the yellow fever booster vaccination. V and J are TRBV18 and TRBJ1-2, with 9 bases lining up with TRBD1. The CDR3 loop is CASSPMGQGYGYTF. CDR3 DNA sequence: TGTGCCAGCTCACCCATGGGACAGGGCTATGGCTACACCTTC.